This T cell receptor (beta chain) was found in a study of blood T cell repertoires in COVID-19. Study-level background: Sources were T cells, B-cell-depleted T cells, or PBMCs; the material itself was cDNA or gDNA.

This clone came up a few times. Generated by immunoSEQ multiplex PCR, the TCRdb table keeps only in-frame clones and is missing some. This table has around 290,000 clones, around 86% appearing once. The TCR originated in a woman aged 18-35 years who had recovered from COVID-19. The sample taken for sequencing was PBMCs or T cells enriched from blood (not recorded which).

The CDR3 reads CASSQELGINNYGYTF. Here the CDR3 DNA reads TGTGCCAGCAGCCAAGAATTGGGCATAAATAACTATGGCTACACCTTC. The chain joins TRBV3-1 (or the pseudogene TRBV3-2) to TRBJ1-2; no clear D. The CDR3 extends over 16 amino acids. The V end lost 0 bases, the J end lost 1 base, and 12 bases lay between the germline ends. The germline V gene has CDR1 LGHDT and CDR2 YNNKEL (reference sequence).